A selection of T cell receptor beta chains follows, all from one sample in a study of identical twins. TCRdb re-analysed the 5' RACE reads in MiXCR, keeping a single row per CDR3 protein. The sample records 450,000 or so distinct CDR3 sequences, approximately 24% being singletons. This sample was shared with a second study, whose subject was T cells expressing NK-cell markers.

The sample consisted of CD4+ T cells sorted from blood. The receptor source for this set is a woman aged 18-29 years in good health. Each CDR3 is given with its conserved first and last residue. The D gene is left open where the match is weak. A clone size is listed for some rows: how often the clone was seen (once, few, many), or a class if it is expanded.

J gene: TRBJ2-3
clone size: .
V gene: TRBV9
D gene: .
CDR3 protein: CASSARAYTDTQYF
CDR3 DNA: TGTGCCAGCAGCGCAAGGGCCTACACAGATACGCAGTATTTT

J gene: TRBJ2-2
clone size: few
V gene: TRBV7-3
D gene: .
CDR3 protein: CASSRPGGPNTGELFF
CDR3 DNA: TGTGCCAGCAGCCGGCCCGGCGGACCGAACACCGGGGAGCTGTTTTTT

J gene: TRBJ1-1
clone size: many
V gene: TRBV15
D gene: .
CDR3 protein: CATGLGYITEAFF
CDR3 DNA: TGTGCCACTGGGCTGGGTTACATCACTGAAGCTTTCTTT

J gene: TRBJ2-7
clone size: .
V gene: TRBV5-1
D gene: TRBD1
CDR3 protein: CASSSTTGGVYEQYF
CDR3 DNA: TGCGCCAGCAGCTCAACGACAGGGGGGGTTTACGAGCAGTACTTC

J gene: TRBJ2-1
clone size: .
V gene: TRBV27
D gene: TRBD1
CDR3 protein: CASSLRQGARGFYNEQFF
CDR3 DNA: TGTGCCAGCAGCTTGAGACAGGGGGCGCGAGGTTTCTACAATGAGCAGTTCTTC

J gene: TRBJ2-7
clone size: .
V gene: TRBV6-5
D gene: TRBD2
CDR3 protein: CASSSSSGGAGLTYEQYF
CDR3 DNA: TGTGCCAGCAGTTCATCTTCGGGGGGGGCGGGACTCACCTACGAGCAGTACTTC

J gene: TRBJ2-3
clone size: .
V gene: TRBV5-1
D gene: .
CDR3 protein: CASSSLFTDTQYF
CDR3 DNA: TGCGCCAGCAGCTCACTATTCACAGATACGCAGTATTTT

J gene: TRBJ2-5
clone size: .
V gene: TRBV20-1
D gene: TRBD1
CDR3 protein: CSARDQAGTGKETQYF
CDR3 DNA: TGCAGTGCTAGAGACCAAGCCGGGACAGGGAAAGAGACCCAGTACTTC

J gene: TRBJ2-7
clone size: few
V gene: TRBV7-2
D gene: .
CDR3 protein: CASSFFQGSSEQYF
CDR3 DNA: TGTGCCAGCAGCTTCTTTCAGGGATCGAGCGAGCAGTACTTC

J gene: TRBJ1-6
clone size: few
V gene: TRBV6-1
D gene: .
CDR3 protein: CASSRKGGDYNSPLHF
CDR3 DNA: TGTGCCAGCAGCCGCAAGGGTGGGGACTATAATTCACCCCTCCACTTT

J gene: TRBJ2-1
clone size: few
V gene: TRBV5-8
D gene: TRBD1
CDR3 protein: CASSQSRQGWEQFF
CDR3 DNA: TGTGCCAGCAGCCAATCCAGACAGGGCTGGGAGCAGTTCTTC

J gene: TRBJ2-1
clone size: .
V gene: TRBV20-1
D gene: TRBD2
CDR3 protein: CSAISGTYYNEQFF
CDR3 DNA: TGCAGTGCTATTAGCGGGACATACTACAATGAGCAGTTCTTC

J gene: TRBJ2-1
clone size: .
V gene: TRBV3-1
D gene: TRBD2
CDR3 protein: CTCRPGLAGTSYPNEQFF
CDR3 DNA: TGTACCTGCAGACCCGGACTAGCGGGGACCTCATACCCCAATGAGCAGTTCTTC

J gene: TRBJ2-7
clone size: .
V gene: TRBV20-1
D gene: TRBD2
CDR3 protein: CSARDRLAGGYEQYF
CDR3 DNA: TGCAGTGCTAGAGATAGACTAGCGGGAGGCTACGAGCAGTACTTC

J gene: TRBJ2-2
clone size: few
V gene: TRBV18
D gene: .
CDR3 protein: CASSGLENTGELFF
CDR3 DNA: TGTGCCAGCTCAGGGCTTGAGAACACCGGGGAGCTGTTTTTT

J gene: TRBJ2-7
clone size: .
V gene: TRBV6-5
D gene: .
CDR3 protein: CASKIGDYEQYF
CDR3 DNA: TGTGCCAGCAAAATTGGGGACTACGAGCAGTACTTC

J gene: TRBJ2-7
clone size: few
V gene: TRBV29-1
D gene: TRBD1
CDR3 protein: CSVEPGQGIYEQYF
CDR3 DNA: TGCAGCGTTGAACCGGGACAGGGGATCTACGAGCAGTACTTC

J gene: TRBJ1-4
clone size: many
V gene: TRBV5-1
D gene: TRBD1
CDR3 protein: CASSSGTGNEKLFF
CDR3 DNA: TGCGCCAGCAGCTCCGGGACAGGGAATGAAAAACTGTTTTTT

J gene: TRBJ2-7
clone size: few
V gene: TRBV27
D gene: TRBD2
CDR3 protein: CASSSYGTSGGYGEQYF
CDR3 DNA: TGTGCCAGCAGTTCCTACGGGACTAGCGGGGGTTACGGCGAGCAGTACTTC

J gene: TRBJ1-6
clone size: many
V gene: TRBV9
D gene: TRBD1
CDR3 protein: CASSGQGPPLHF
CDR3 DNA: TGTGCCAGCAGCGGACAGGGTCCACCCCTCCACTTT

J gene: TRBJ2-4
clone size: .
V gene: TRBV7-9
D gene: .
CDR3 protein: CASSRQVLAKNIQYF
CDR3 DNA: TGTGCCAGCAGCCGTCAGGTCTTAGCCAAAAACATTCAGTACTTC

J gene: TRBJ2-7
clone size: .
V gene: TRBV2
D gene: TRBD2
CDR3 protein: CASQVTSGRAVSYEQYF
CDR3 DNA: TGTGCCAGCCAAGTGACTAGCGGGAGGGCCGTCTCCTACGAGCAGTACTTC

J gene: TRBJ2-1
clone size: .
V gene: TRBV23-1
D gene: TRBD1
CDR3 protein: CASSLESVVGGSRKQFF
CDR3 DNA: TGCGCCAGCAGTCTCGAAAGCGTAGTAGGGGGCTCAAGGAAGCAGTTCTTC

J gene: TRBJ1-1
clone size: .
V gene: TRBV29-1
D gene: .
CDR3 protein: CSVEVQGSNTEAFF
CDR3 DNA: TGCAGCGTTGAAGTTCAGGGATCGAACACTGAAGCTTTCTTT

J gene: TRBJ2-5
clone size: .
V gene: TRBV20-1
D gene: .
CDR3 protein: CSARDVWAGRETQYF
CDR3 DNA: TGCAGTGCTAGAGATGTTTGGGCGGGACGGGAGACCCAGTACTTC

J gene: TRBJ2-7
clone size: many
V gene: TRBV5-1
D gene: TRBD1
CDR3 protein: CASSLVRTGVYEQYF
CDR3 DNA: TGCGCCAGCAGCTTGGTGAGGACAGGGGTCTACGAGCAGTACTTC

J gene: TRBJ2-1
clone size: few
V gene: TRBV15
D gene: .
CDR3 protein: CATSRVLAGVFNEQFF
CDR3 DNA: TGTGCCACCAGCAGAGTCTTGGCAGGGGTGTTCAATGAGCAGTTCTTC

J gene: TRBJ2-7
clone size: .
V gene: TRBV20-1
D gene: TRBD2
CDR3 protein: CSARSPSGGATEQYF
CDR3 DNA: TGCAGTGCTAGAAGCCCGAGCGGGGGGGCTACAGAGCAGTACTTC

J gene: TRBJ2-7
clone size: .
V gene: TRBV2
D gene: .
CDR3 protein: CASTPLGLYEQYF
CDR3 DNA: TGTGCCAGCACCCCCCTGGGACTCTACGAGCAGTACTTC

J gene: TRBJ2-1
clone size: few
V gene: TRBV20-1
D gene: TRBD2
CDR3 protein: CSARDPLRGSRNEQFF
CDR3 DNA: TGCAGTGCTAGAGATCCCCTGCGCGGGAGCCGGAATGAGCAGTTCTTC

J gene: TRBJ2-3
clone size: few
V gene: TRBV2
D gene: TRBD2
CDR3 protein: CASRIAGDTQYF
CDR3 DNA: TGTGCCAGCAGAATAGCGGGAGATACGCAGTATTTT